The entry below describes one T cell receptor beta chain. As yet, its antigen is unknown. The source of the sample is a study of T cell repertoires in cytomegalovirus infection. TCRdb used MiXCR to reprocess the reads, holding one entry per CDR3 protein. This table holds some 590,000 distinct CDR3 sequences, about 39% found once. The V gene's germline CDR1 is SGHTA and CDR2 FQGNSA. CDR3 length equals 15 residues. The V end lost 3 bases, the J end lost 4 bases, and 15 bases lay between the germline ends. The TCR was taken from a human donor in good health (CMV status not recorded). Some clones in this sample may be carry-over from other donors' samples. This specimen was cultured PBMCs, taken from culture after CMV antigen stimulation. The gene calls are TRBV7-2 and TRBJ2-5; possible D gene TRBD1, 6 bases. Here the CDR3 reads CASSFRRQVGETQYF. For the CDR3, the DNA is TGTGCCAGCAGCTTCAGAAGACAGGTGGGAGAGACCCAGTACTTC.